This TCR beta chain was sequenced for a study of T cells in Graves' hyperthyroidism and ophthalmopathy. Looking at the study overall: The authors collected peripheral blood at initial diagnosis, before any treatment.

Whole-study findings and limits: A model built on 13 V-J features separated ophthalmopathy from stable hyperthyroidism. Clonotypes that were expanded in thyroid above 0.001 mostly appeared in blood too.

This clonotype came up many times. The antigen remains unidentified. Per germline, CDR1 DFQATT and CDR2 SNEGSKA (reference sequence). CDR3 length: 14 residues. V lost 0 bases to trimming and J lost 10 bases, with 13 bases between them. Fresh 10 ml peripheral blood yielded PBMCs. Researchers took RNA transcripts and amplified the TCR beta CDR3 regions from them. HTBI primers were used for first-round RT-PCR of the TCR CDR3. TCRdb reanalysed the multiplex PCR reads using MiXCR and keeps one entry per CDR3 protein. The profile covers 490,000 or so distinct CDR3 sequences, with roughly 15% appearing a single time and 25% to 30% taken by the ten largest.

The specimen sequenced was blood. The sequence was collected from a woman aged 25 to 39 with Graves' ophthalmopathy. J is TRBJ1-6 and V is TRBV20-1; D perhaps matches TRBD1 (5 bases). CDR3 loop: CSARDWGTGSPLHF. The CDR3 nucleotides are TGCAGTGCTAGAGATTGGGGGACCGGATCACCCCTCCACTTT.